Below, 18 T cell receptor beta chains from the same sample are listed, as sequenced in a study of T cells in localized non-small cell lung cancer. TCRdb keeps only in-frame clones here, not all; method: immunoSEQ multiplex PCR. The sample has about 20,000 clones, 70% to 90% seen once. The sample here was peripheral blood, taken before any cancer treatment. The receptors derive from a male donor at least 60 years old with stage I squamous cell lung carcinoma.

The gene calls are TRBV10-1 and TRBJ2-1; 14 nucleotides match TRBD2. CDR1 and CDR2 (germline): WNHNN, SYGVQD (reference sequence). This CDR3 contains 15 residues. V lost 8 bases and J lost 4; bases outside the gene matches: 4. The CDR3 region has the DNA TGCGCCAGCCGACTAGCGGGGGGGGTTTACAATGAGCAGTTCTTC. It yields the protein CASRLAGGVYNEQFF.

The chain couples TRBV10-2 to TRBJ2-1, with 12 bases aligning to TRBD2. Trimming removed 6 bases from V and 6 bases from J; junction bases left unmatched: 9. The V gene's germline CDR1 is WSHSY and CDR2 SAAADI. The CDR3 has 16 residues. Here the CDR3 DNA reads TGCGCCAGCAGGTTACCTAGCGGGGGGGCCCTCAATGAGCAGTTCTTC. It specifies CASRLPSGGALNEQFF.

V and J are TRBV7-2 and TRBJ1-1, with a tentative D call TRBD1 (6 bases). V was clipped by 3 bases and J by 1 base, with 12 bases between them. CDR1 is SGHTA, CDR2 FQGNSA, per germline. The CDR3 contains 15 residues. The CDR3 region has the DNA TGTGCCAGCAGCTTCCTACAGGGCGCGAACACTGAAGCTTTCTTT. Amino acids: CASSFLQGANTEAFF.

The chain employs TRBV6-5 and TRBJ2-5; unclear D gene. There are 13 residues in the CDR3. Germline assignment: CDR1 MNHEY and CDR2 SVGAGI. Between the trimmed V and J ends, which lost 11 bases and 4 bases, there was a span of 17 bases. The CDR3 loop is CAVFAGAGETQYF. The CDR3 DNA sequence: TGTGCCGTTTTCGCAGGAGCCGGAGAGACCCAGTACTTC.

The CDR3 DNA is TGTGCCAGCAGTGCGTTAATTCGGGACAGCAAGAACACTGAAGCTTTCTTT. This gives the protein CASSALIRDSKNTEAFF. The chain employs TRBV6-1 and TRBJ1-1; 7 bases align to TRBD1. Per germline, CDR1 MNHNS and CDR2 SASEGT. The CDR3 length is 17 residues. V lost 4 bases and J lost 1; bases outside the gene matches: 12.

This clone was seen only a few times. This sequence joins TRBV7-2 and TRBJ1-2; the D gene is possibly TRBD1 (6 bases). The CDR3 extends over 15 amino acids. Germline values: CDR1 SGHTA, CDR2 FQGNSA. The V and J ends lost 5 bases and 5 bases respectively, with 18 bases between them. CDR3 region: CASSRTTGGSYGYTF. Here the CDR3 DNA reads TGTGCCAGCAGCAGAACGACAGGCGGGTCTTATGGCTACACCTTC.

This chain connects TRBV5-4 to TRBJ1-3; the D gene is possibly TRBD1 (6 bases). The CDR3 covers 16 residues. Trimming took 4 bases from V and 0 from J, leaving 14 bases between them. Germline values: CDR1 SGHNT, CDR2 YYREEE (reference sequence). CDR3 region: CASSREQGGSGNTIYF. In DNA form, the CDR3 reads TGTGCCAGCAGCCGCGAACAGGGAGGCTCTGGAAACACCATATATTTT.

The chain uses TRBV5-4 and TRBJ1-6, with D uncertain. V lost 2 bases, J lost 6 bases, and 9 bases lay in between. From germline, CDR1 is SGHNT and CDR2 YYREEE (reference sequence). The CDR3 loop spans 14 amino acids. The CDR3 nucleotides read TGTGCCAGCAGCTTTCAACTACCTAATTCACCCCTCCACTTT. This encodes CASSFQLPNSPLHF.

The chain joins TRBV6-5 to TRBJ2-1; D remains unclear. The V gene's germline CDR1 is MNHEY and CDR2 SVGAGI. V shed 2 bases and J shed 8 bases, with 4 bases lying between them. The CDR3 totals 11 residues. The CDR3 nucleotides are TGTGCCAGCAGTTACGCGCATGAGCAGTTCTTC. It yields the protein CASSYAHEQFF.

This rearrangement joins TRBV6-5 to TRBJ1-5, with D tentatively TRBD1 (6 bases). Trimming removed 2 bases from V and 4 bases from J, with 15 bases in between. Germline V gene data show CDR1 as MNHEY and CDR2 as SVGAGI. CDR3 length equals 16 residues. The CDR3 here is CASSYDRFPRNQPQHF. The CDR3 bases are TGTGCCAGCAGTTACGACAGGTTCCCCCGAAATCAGCCCCAGCATTTT.

J is TRBJ1-1 and V is TRBV29-1; 10 bases match TRBD1. The length of the CDR3 is 14 residues. The V segment lost 0 bases and the J segment 4 bases; nucleotides outside the gene matches: 2. The V gene's germline CDR1 is SQVTM and CDR2 ANQGSEA. In nucleotides, the CDR3 is TGCAGCGTTGAAGATCGACAGGGGGCCACTGAAGCTTTCTTT. Protein: CSVEDRQGATEAFF.

The V gene is TRBV5-4, the J gene TRBJ2-2; 9 bases are shared with TRBD2. The CDR3 contains 15 residues. Germline V lookup: CDR1 SGHNT, CDR2 YYREEE (reference sequence). V lost 3 bases, J lost 6 bases, and 6 bases stayed unmatched. The CDR3 DNA sequence: TGTGCCAGCAGCTCCGCGGGGGGGCGGGCCGGGGAGCTGTTTTTT. Amino acid sequence: CASSSAGGRAGELFF.

The chain recombines TRBV18 with TRBJ1-2; 12 bases align to TRBD1. Germline V gene lookup returns CDR1 KGHSH and CDR2 LQKENI. This CDR3 comprises 15 residues. Unmatched junction bases numbered 1, after V lost 0 bases and J lost 5 bases. The CDR3 DNA reads TGTGCCAGCTCACCACCGGGACAGGGGGCTTATGGCTACACCTTC. Translated, it gives CASSPPGQGAYGYTF.

The chain employs TRBV6-6 and TRBJ2-1, with no clear D. The CDR3 length is 16 residues. CDR1 is MNHNY, CDR2 SVGAGI, per germline (reference sequence). V was shortened by 5 bases and J by 5 bases, with 19 bases between the two germline ends. The DNA of the CDR3 is TGTGCCAGCAGTGTCTCTGGGAAGAGGAGCCACAATGAGCAGTTCTTC. It yields the protein CASSVSGKRSHNEQFF.

The chain employs TRBV7-2 and TRBJ2-5; TRBD2 matches at 13 bases. Germline lookup yields CDR1 SGHTA and CDR2 FQGNSA. The CDR3 totals 17 residues. V trimming: 5 bases; J trimming: 1 base; junction bases outside the gene matches: 7. The DNA for the CDR3 is TGTGCCAGCAGCCTCGGACTAGCGGGGGCCTTCCAAGAGACCCAGTACTTC. It yields the protein CASSLGLAGAFQETQYF.

V usage is TRBV5-1 and J usage is TRBJ1-4; TRBD1 agrees at 8 bases. The germline CDR1 and CDR2 sequences are SGHRS and YFSETQ. The CDR3 spans 16 residues. Trimming removed 5 bases from V and 3 bases from J; junction bases left unmatched: 9. The CDR3: CASSSSQGAANEKLFF. The CDR3 nucleotides read TGCGCCAGCAGTTCATCGCAGGGGGCAGCTAATGAAAAACTGTTTTTT. Filled out from reference TRBV5-1 and TRBJ1-4, the complete variable domain reads KAGVTQTPRYLIKTRGQQVTLSCSPISGHRSVSWYQQTPGQGLQFLFEYFSETQRNKGNFPGRFSGRQFSNSRSEMNVSTLELGDSALYLCASSSSQGAANEKLFFGSGTQLSVL.

The gene calls are TRBV28 and TRBJ2-3; unclear D gene. CDR1 is MDHEN and CDR2 is SYDVKM in the germline V gene. The V and J ends lost 10 bases and 6 bases respectively, with 14 bases between them. The CDR3 totals 12 residues. This chain's CDR3 is CATAEAPDTQYF. The CDR3 nucleotides are TGTGCCACCGCGGAAGCCCCCGATACGCAGTATTTT.

The chain uses TRBV5-1 and TRBJ2-1, with 7 bases lining up with TRBD2. Germline V CDR1 and CDR2: SGHRS, YFSETQ. The junction had 6 bases not matched to a gene; V was cut back by 1 base and J by 5 bases. The CDR3 spans 15 residues. In DNA form, the CDR3 reads TGCGCCAGCAGCTTGTGGCTAGCGGAAAACAATGAGCAGTTCTTC. This translates into CASSLWLAENNEQFF.